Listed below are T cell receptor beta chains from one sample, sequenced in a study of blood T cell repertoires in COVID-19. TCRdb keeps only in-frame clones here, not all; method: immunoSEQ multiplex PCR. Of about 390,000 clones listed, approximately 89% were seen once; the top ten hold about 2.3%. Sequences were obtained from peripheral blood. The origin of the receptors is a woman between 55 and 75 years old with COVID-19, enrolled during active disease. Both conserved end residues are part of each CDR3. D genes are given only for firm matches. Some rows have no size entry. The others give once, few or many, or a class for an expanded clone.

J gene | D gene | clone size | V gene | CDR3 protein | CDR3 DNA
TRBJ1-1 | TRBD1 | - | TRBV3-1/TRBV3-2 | CASSQDWDRATSEAFF | TGTGCCAGCAGCCAAGATTGGGACAGGGCGACGTCTGAAGCTTTCTTT
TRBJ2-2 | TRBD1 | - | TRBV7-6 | CASSRTQRQGTGELFF | TGTGCCAGCAGCCGCACACAGAGACAGGGCACCGGGGAGCTGTTTTTT
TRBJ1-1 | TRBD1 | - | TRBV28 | CASRYRDRNTEAFF | TGTGCCAGCAGATACCGGGACAGGAACACTGAAGCTTTCTTT
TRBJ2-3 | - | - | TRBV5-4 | CASSLGLGSTDTQYF | TGTGCCAGCAGCTTGGGACTAGGAAGCACAGATACGCAGTATTTT
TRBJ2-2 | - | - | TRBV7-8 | CASSLQQVPGELFF | TGTGCCAGCAGCTTACAGCAGGTCCCCGGGGAGCTGTTTTTT
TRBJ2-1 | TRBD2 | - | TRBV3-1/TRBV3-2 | CASSQVLAVLHEQFF | TGTGCCAGCAGCCAAGTACTAGCGGTTCTCCATGAGCAGTTCTTC
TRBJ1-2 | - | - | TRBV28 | CASSPRGVANYGYTF | TGTGCCAGCAGTCCGCGCGGGGTAGCTAACTATGGCTACACCTTC
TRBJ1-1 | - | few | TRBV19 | CASTSTGNTEAFF | TGTGCCAGCACCTCGACGGGGAACACTGAAGCTTTCTTT
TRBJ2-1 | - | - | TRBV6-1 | CASSEKGGISYNEQFF | TGTGCCAGCAGTGAAAAGGGGGGGATATCCTACAATGAGCAGTTCTTC
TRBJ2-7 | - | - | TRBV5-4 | CASSPALTRAPYEQYF | TGTGCCAGCAGCCCAGCATTGACCAGGGCCCCCTACGAGCAGTACTTC
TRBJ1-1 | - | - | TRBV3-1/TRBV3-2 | CASSQDETWDTEAFF | TGTGCCAGCAGCCAAGACGAGACATGGGACACTGAAGCTTTCTTT
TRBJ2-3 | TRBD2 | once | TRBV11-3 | CASSLERGALKSTDTQYF | TGTGCCAGCAGCCTCGAGCGGGGGGCCCTAAAGAGCACAGATACGCAGTATTTT
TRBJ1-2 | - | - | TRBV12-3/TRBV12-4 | CASSLGANGYTF | TGTGCCAGCAGTTTAGGGGCGAATGGCTACACCTTC
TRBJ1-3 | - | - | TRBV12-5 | CVGGAGNTIYF | TGTGTCGGGGGGGCTGGAAACACCATATATTTT
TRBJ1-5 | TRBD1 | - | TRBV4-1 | CASSQFRGLGPQNQPQHF | TGCGCCAGCAGCCAATTCAGGGGGCTTGGGCCCCAAAATCAGCCCCAGCATTTT
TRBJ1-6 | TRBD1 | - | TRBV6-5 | CASSYVQGVSPLHF | TGTGCCAGCAGTTACGTACAGGGGGTTTCACCCCTCCACTTT
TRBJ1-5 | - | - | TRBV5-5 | CASSLQTENQPQHF | TGTGCCAGCAGCTTGCAAACAGAGAATCAGCCCCAGCATTTT
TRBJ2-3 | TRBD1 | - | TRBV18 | CASSPPDRGYPDTQYF | TGTGCCAGCTCACCACCGGACAGGGGATACCCAGATACGCAGTATTTT
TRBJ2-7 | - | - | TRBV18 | CASSREHQSYEQYF | TGTGCCAGCTCACGGGAGCACCAGTCCTACGAGCAGTACTTC
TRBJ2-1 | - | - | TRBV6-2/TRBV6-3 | CASSYDSPTWNEQFF | TGTGCCAGCAGTTACGACAGCCCCACGTGGAATGAGCAGTTCTTC
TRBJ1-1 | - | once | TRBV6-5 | CASSQSRGNTEAFF | TGTGCCAGCAGTCAATCTCGGGGGAACACTGAAGCTTTCTTT
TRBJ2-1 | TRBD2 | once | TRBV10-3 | CAIRGEGAYNEQFF | TGTGCCATCCGAGGGGAGGGCGCCTACAATGAGCAGTTCTTC
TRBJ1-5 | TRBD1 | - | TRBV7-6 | CASSLRTGGNQPQHF | TGTGCCAGCAGCTTAAGGACAGGGGGCAATCAGCCCCAGCATTTT
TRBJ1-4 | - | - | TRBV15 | CATSRGTGYPNEKLFF | TGTGCCACCAGCAGGGGAACAGGGTACCCTAATGAAAAACTGTTTTTT
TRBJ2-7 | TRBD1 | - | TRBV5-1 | CASSVDRVPFTEQYF | TGCGCCAGCAGCGTGGACAGGGTGCCATTCACCGAGCAGTACTTC
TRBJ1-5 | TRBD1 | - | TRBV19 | CASSPRDRGVSNQPQHF | TGTGCCAGTAGTCCAAGGGACAGGGGGGTGAGCAATCAGCCCCAGCATTTT
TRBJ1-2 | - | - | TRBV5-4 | CASSSGTSRTSNYGYTF | TGTGCCAGCAGCTCCGGGACAAGTCGTACTTCTAACTATGGCTACACCTTC
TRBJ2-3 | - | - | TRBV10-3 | CAIGGQSDTQYF | TGTGCCATCGGAGGACAGTCAGATACGCAGTATTTT
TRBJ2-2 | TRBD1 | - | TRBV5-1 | CASSLTRGRSGELFF | TGCGCCAGCAGCTTGACCAGGGGGCGGAGCGGGGAGCTGTTTTTT
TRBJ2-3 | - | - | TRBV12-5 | CASGTLGTDTQYF | TGTGCTAGTGGGACACTTGGCACAGATACGCAGTATTTT
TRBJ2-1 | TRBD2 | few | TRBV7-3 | CASSPTSGGGSYNEQFF | TGTGCCAGCAGCCCCACTAGCGGGGGGGGCTCCTACAATGAGCAGTTCTTC
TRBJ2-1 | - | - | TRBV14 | CASSLGQLNNEQFF | TGTGCCAGCAGCTTAGGACAGTTAAACAATGAGCAGTTCTTC
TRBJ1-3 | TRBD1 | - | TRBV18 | CASSQLQGSSGNTIYF | TGTGCCAGCTCACAACTACAGGGGAGCTCTGGAAACACCATATATTTT
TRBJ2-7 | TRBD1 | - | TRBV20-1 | CSASLGQGTTYEQYF | TGCAGTGCTAGTTTGGGACAGGGAACCACCTACGAGCAGTACTTC
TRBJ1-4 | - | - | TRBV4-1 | CASSQDPRRVTNEKLFF | TGCGCCAGCAGCCAAGATCCCAGGAGGGTAACTAATGAAAAACTGTTTTTT
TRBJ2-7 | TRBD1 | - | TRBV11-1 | CASSYGTAHDEQYF | TGTGCCAGCAGCTACGGGACAGCTCACGACGAGCAGTACTTC
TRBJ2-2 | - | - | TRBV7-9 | CASSLGLNTGELFF | TGTGCCAGCAGCTTAGGACTCAACACCGGGGAGCTGTTTTTT
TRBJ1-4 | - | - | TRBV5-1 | CASSPLGTGLREKLFF | TGCGCCAGCAGCCCACTAGGCACAGGGTTGCGGGAAAAACTGTTTTTT
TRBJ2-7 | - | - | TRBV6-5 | CATKTGLSYEQYF | TGTGCCACCAAGACAGGACTCTCCTACGAGCAGTACTTC
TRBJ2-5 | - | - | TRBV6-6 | CASSYGGGSQETQYF | TGTGCCAGCAGTTACGGTGGGGGCTCTCAAGAGACCCAGTACTTC
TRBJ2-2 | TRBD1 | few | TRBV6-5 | CASSYNRGTTGELFF | TGTGCCAGCAGTTACAACAGGGGGACCACCGGGGAGCTGTTTTTT
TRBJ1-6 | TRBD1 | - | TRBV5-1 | CASRPGQGWDSPLHF | TGCGCCAGCAGACCCGGACAGGGCTGGGATTCACCCCTCCACTTT
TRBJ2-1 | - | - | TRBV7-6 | CASSLARGGYNEQFF | TGTGCCAGCAGCTTAGCTAGGGGGGGGTACAATGAGCAGTTCTTC
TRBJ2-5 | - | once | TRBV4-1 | CASSQTRDTPGTQYF | TGCGCCAGCAGCCAGACCCGGGACACTCCGGGGACCCAGTACTTC
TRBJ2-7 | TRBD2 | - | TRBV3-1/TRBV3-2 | CASSQGEGEQYF | TGTGCCAGCAGCCAAGGGGAGGGGGAGCAGTACTTC
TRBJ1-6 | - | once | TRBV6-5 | CASSYRAGEISPLHF | TGTGCCAGCAGTTACAGGGCAGGGGAAATTTCACCCCTCCACTTT
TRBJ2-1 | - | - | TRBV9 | CASSVGQVDYNEQFF | TGTGCCAGCAGCGTAGGCCAGGTCGACTACAATGAGCAGTTCTTC
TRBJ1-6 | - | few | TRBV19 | CASSILENSPLHF | TGTGCCAGTAGTATTTTGGAGAATTCACCCCTCCACTTT
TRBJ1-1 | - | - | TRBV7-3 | CASKNYPDTEAFF | TGTGCCAGTAAAAATTATCCGGACACTGAAGCTTTCTTT
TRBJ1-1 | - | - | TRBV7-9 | CASTPGEIMNTEAFF | TGTGCCAGCACCCCCGGGGAGATCATGAACACTGAAGCTTTCTTT
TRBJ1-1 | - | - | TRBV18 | CASSPPAPLEPPNF | TGTGCCAGCTCACCACCGGCCCCACTGGAGCCCCCCAACTTT